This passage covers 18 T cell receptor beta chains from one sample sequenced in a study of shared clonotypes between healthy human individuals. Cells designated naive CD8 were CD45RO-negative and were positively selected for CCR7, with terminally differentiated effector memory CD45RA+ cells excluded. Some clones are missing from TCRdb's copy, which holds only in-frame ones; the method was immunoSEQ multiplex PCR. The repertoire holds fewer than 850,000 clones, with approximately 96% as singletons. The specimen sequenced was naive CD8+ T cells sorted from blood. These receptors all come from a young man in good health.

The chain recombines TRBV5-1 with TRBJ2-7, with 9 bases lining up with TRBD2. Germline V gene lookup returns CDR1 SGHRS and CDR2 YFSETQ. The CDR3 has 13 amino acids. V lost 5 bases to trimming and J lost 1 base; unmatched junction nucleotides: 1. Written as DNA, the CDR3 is TGCGCCAGCAGGACTAGCGGTTCCTACGAGCAGTACTTC. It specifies CASRTSGSYEQYF.

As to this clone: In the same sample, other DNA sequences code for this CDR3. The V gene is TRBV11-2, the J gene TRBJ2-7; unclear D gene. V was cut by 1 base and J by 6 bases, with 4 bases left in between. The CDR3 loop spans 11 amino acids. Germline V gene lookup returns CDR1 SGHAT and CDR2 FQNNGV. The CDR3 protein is CASSLVGEQYF. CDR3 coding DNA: TGTGCCAGCAGCTTAGTCGGCGAGCAGTACTTC.

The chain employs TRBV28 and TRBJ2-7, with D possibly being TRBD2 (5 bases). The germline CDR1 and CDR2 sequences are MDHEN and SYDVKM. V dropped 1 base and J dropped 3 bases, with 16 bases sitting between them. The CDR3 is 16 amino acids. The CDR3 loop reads CASSLSSVLRDYEQYF. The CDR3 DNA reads TGTGCCAGCAGTTTATCCTCTGTCCTGAGGGACTACGAGCAGTACTTC.

CDR3 sequence: CASSLENPGAIEQYF. CDR3 sequence (DNA): TGCGCCAGCAGCTTGGAAAACCCCGGGGCTATCGAGCAGTACTTC. The chain links TRBV5-1 to TRBJ2-7; D is possibly TRBD1 or TRBD2 (5 bases each). Germline CDR1 is SGHRS and CDR2 is YFSETQ. The CDR3 runs to 15 residues. V was shortened by 0 bases and J by 6 bases, with 16 bases between the two germline ends.

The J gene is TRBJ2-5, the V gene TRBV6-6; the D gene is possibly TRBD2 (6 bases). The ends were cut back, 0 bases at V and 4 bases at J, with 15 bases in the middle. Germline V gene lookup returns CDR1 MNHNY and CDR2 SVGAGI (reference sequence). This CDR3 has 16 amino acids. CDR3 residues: CASSYSFSGTRETQYF. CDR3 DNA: TGTGCCAGCAGTTACTCATTCTCCGGGACTCGAGAGACCCAGTACTTC.

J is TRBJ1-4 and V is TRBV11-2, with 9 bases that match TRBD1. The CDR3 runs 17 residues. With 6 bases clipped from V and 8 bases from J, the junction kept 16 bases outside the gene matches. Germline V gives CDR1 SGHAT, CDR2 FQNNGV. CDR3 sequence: CASRSGGTGSIGEKLFF. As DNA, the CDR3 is TGTGCCAGCAGAAGTGGGGGGACAGGGTCCATTGGGGAAAAACTGTTTTTT.

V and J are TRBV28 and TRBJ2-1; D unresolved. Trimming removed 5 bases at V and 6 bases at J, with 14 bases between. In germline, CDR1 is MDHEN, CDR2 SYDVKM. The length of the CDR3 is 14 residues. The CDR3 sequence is CASSSRGRGNEQFF. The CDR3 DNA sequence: TGTGCCAGCAGTAGCAGAGGACGTGGCAATGAGCAGTTCTTC.

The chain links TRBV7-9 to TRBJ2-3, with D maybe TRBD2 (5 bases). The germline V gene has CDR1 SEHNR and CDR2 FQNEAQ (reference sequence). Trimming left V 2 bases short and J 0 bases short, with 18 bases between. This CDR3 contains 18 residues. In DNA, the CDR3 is TGTGCCAGCAGCTTACCGTGGGGAGCTTCCCTTAGCACAGATACGCAGTATTTT. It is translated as CASSLPWGASLSTDTQYF.

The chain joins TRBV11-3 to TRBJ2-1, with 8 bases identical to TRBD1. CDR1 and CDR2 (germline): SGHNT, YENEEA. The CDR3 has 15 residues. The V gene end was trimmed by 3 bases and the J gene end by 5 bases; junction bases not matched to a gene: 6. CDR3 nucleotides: TGTGCCAGCAGCTTGCGGACAGGGATTGACAATGAGCAGTTCTTC. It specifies CASSLRTGIDNEQFF.

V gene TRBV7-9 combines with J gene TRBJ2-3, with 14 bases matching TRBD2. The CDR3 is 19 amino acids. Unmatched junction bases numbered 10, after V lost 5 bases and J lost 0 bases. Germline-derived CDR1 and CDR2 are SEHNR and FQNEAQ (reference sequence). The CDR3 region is CASSPGTSGSRPSTDTQYF. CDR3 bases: TGTGCCAGCAGCCCCGGGACTAGCGGGAGTAGGCCTAGCACAGATACGCAGTATTTT.

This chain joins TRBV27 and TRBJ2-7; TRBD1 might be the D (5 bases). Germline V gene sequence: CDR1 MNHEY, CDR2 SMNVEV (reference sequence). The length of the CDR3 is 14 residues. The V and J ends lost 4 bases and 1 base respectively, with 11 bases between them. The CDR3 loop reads CASSSYTGSYEQYF. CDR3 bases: TGTGCCAGCAGTTCATATACAGGTTCCTACGAGCAGTACTTC.

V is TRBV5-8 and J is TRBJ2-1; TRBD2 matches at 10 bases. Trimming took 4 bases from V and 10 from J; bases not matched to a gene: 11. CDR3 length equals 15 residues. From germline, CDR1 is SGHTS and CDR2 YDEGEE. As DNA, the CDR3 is TGTGCCAGCAGCATCGGGACTAGCGCGACTAAAGAGCAGTTCTTC. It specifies CASSIGTSATKEQFF.

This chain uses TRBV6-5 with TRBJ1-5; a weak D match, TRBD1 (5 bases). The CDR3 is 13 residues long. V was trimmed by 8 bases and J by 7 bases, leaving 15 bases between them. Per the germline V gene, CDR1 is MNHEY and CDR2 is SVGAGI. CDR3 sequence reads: CASSDRPEQPQHF. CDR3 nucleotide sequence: TGTGCCAGCTCTGACAGACCTGAACAGCCCCAGCATTTT.

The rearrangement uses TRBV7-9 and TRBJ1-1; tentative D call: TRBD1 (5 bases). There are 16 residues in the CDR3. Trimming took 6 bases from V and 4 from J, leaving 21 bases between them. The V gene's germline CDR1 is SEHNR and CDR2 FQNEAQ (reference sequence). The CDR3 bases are TGTGCCAGCAGTCATTGGCGGGGGAGATCGATCACTGAAGCTTTCTTT. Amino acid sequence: CASSHWRGRSITEAFF.

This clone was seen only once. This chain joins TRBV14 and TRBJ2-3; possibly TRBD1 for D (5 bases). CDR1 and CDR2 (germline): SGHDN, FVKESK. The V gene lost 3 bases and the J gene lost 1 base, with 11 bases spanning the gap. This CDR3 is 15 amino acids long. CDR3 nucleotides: TGTGCCAGCAGCCAGCTTTGGGGCGGCACAGATACGCAGTATTTT. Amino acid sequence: CASSQLWGGTDTQYF.

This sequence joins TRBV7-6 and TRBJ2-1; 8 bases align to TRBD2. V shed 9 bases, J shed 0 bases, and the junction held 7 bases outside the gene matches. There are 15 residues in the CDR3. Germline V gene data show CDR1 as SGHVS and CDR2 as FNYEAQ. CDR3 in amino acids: CASKPSGSSYNEQFF. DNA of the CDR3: TGTGCCAGTAAACCGAGCGGGAGCTCCTACAATGAGCAGTTCTTC. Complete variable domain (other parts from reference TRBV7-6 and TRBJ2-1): GAGVSQSPRYKVTKRGQDVALRCDPISGHVSLYWYRQALGQGPEFLTYFNYEAQQDKSGLPNDRFSAERPEGSISTLTIQRTEQRDSAMYRCASKPSGSSYNEQFFGPGTRLTVL.

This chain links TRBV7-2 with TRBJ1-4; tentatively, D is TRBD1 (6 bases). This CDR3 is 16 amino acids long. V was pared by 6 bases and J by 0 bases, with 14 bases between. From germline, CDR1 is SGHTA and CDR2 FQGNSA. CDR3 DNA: TGTGCCAGCAGTTCAGACAGGCTGGCAACTAATGAAAAACTGTTTTTT. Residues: CASSSDRLATNEKLFF.

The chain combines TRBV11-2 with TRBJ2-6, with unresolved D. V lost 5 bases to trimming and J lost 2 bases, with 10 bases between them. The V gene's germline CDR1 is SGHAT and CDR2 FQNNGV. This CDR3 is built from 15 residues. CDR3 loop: CASSPTRPGANVLTF. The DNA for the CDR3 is TGTGCCAGCAGCCCCACGCGACCTGGGGCCAACGTCCTGACTTTC. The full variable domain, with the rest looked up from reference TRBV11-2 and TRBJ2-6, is EAGVAQSPRYKIIEKRQSVAFWCNPISGHATLYWYQQILGQGPKLLIQFQNNGVVDDSQLPKDRFSAERLKGVDSTLKIQPAKLEDSAVYLCASSPTRPGANVLTFGAGSRLTVL.